The following is a T cell receptor (beta chain) sequence with its context. These data originate in a study of blood T cell repertoires in COVID-19. Whole-study context: From T cells, B-cell-depleted T cells, or PBMCs came the material, which was cDNA or gDNA.

The CDR3 consists of 15 residues. Trimming took off 6 bases at V and 8 bases at J, with 19 bases between the two ends. Original handling: Amplification with reference gene primers provided the estimates of nucleated cell counts. Profiled with immunoSEQ multiplex PCR; TCRdb holds only in-frame clones, not every one. Clone size and the V and J calls come from that table; the DNA yielded D and trimming. This table has 250,000 to 350,000 clones, more than 70% appearing once. This receptor was taken from a young woman who had recovered from COVID-19. Sample: peripheral blood. The chain has TRBV23-1 and TRBJ1-4; D is perhaps TRBD1 (5 bases). TRBV23-1 is an ORF; its function is uncertain. The CDR3 DNA follows: TGCGCCAGCAGCCCTGACAGTGCCAGGTACGAAAAACTGTTTTTT. Its translation: CASSPDSARYEKLFF.